One and the same sample provided the 8 T cell receptor beta chains below, sequenced in a study of cytomegalovirus exposure and HLA in healthy donors. Amplification used 60 Vbeta primers and 13 Jbeta primers. TCRdb's table, derived via immunoSEQ multiplex PCR, lists solely in-frame clones and lacks some. Its table lists roughly 50,000 clones. The sample consisted of PBMCs. The receptors stem from a woman in her sixties in good health and CMV-seropositive.

This rearrangement joins TRBV5-1 to TRBJ2-3; 13 nucleotides line up with TRBD2. V was clipped by 4 bases and J by 8 bases; unmatched bases: 10. CDR1 is SGHRS, CDR2 YFSETQ, per germline. This CDR3 spans 16 amino acids. The CDR3 nucleotides read TGCGCCAGCAGCCCTGGGACTAGCGGGGTTTCGGCTACGCAGTATTTT. This sequence encodes CASSPGTSGVSATQYF.

The chain has TRBV28 and TRBJ1-5; 7 bases map to TRBD1. CDR3 length: 15 residues. Germline V gene sequence: CDR1 MDHEN, CDR2 SYDVKM. Trimming cost V 6 bases and J 1 base; bases outside gene matches: 6. CDR3 DNA sequence: TGTGCCAGCAGGCAGGGGACAGCCAGCAATCAGCCCCAGCATTTT. Amino acids: CASRQGTASNQPQHF.

This clone is classed as medium-sized (0.01 to 0.1%) by frequency. The V call is TRBV5-1, the J call TRBJ2-7; D ambiguous. CDR1 and CDR2 from the germline V gene are SGHRS and YFSETQ. Trimming left V 1 base short and J 2 bases short, with 7 bases between. The CDR3 totals 13 residues. CDR3 loop: CASSLQEPYEQYF. In DNA, the CDR3 is TGCGCCAGCAGCTTGCAGGAACCCTACGAGCAGTACTTC.

This sequence joins TRBV18 and TRBJ2-5; the match to TRBD2 covers 10 bases. After removal of 3 bases from V and 10 bases from J, the junction contained 17 bases not matched to a gene. The CDR3 runs to 17 residues. Germline V lookup: CDR1 KGHSH, CDR2 LQKENI. CDR3 region: CASSPATSGPSGGVQYF. The CDR3 DNA is TGTGCCAGCTCACCGGCGACTAGCGGGCCTTCCGGGGGGGTCCAGTACTTC.

This chain joins TRBV5-1 and TRBJ2-7, with 7 bases matching TRBD2. Germline V gives CDR1 SGHRS, CDR2 YFSETQ. With V trimmed by 4 bases and J by 2 bases, 9 bases remained unmatched. This CDR3 contains 15 residues. The CDR3 loop reads CASSPSRGRAYEQYF. The CDR3 DNA reads TGCGCCAGCAGCCCCTCTCGTGGGAGGGCCTACGAGCAGTACTTC.

The chain is built from TRBV28 and TRBJ2-2; D is uncertain. Trimming cost V 7 bases and J 0 bases, with 15 bases left between them. The CDR3 covers 16 residues. In germline, CDR1 is MDHEN, CDR2 SYDVKM. The CDR3 here is CASTSRLETNTGELFF. The DNA for the CDR3 is TGTGCCAGCACCTCTAGACTGGAGACGAACACCGGGGAGCTGTTTTTT.

The chain has TRBV5-1 and TRBJ1-1, with TRBD1 identical over 8 bases. Unmatched junction bases numbered 9, after V lost 4 bases and J lost 4 bases. The germline CDR1 and CDR2 sequences are SGHRS and YFSETQ. The CDR3 has 15 residues. This CDR3 reads CASSPRTGKSTEAFF. CDR3 nucleotide sequence: TGCGCCAGCAGCCCCCGGACAGGGAAGAGCACTGAAGCTTTCTTT.

The rearrangement joins TRBV9 to TRBJ2-2, with a weak D call TRBD2 (6 bases). Germline lookup yields CDR1 SGDLS and CDR2 YYNGEE. V was cut by 0 bases and J by 1 base, with 10 bases left in between. This CDR3 has 16 amino acids. CDR3 sequence reads: CASSVDHGGNTGELFF. Written as DNA, the CDR3 is TGTGCCAGCAGCGTAGATCACGGGGGGAACACCGGGGAGCTGTTTTTT.